This note documents a single T cell receptor beta chain sequence. Using unique molecular identifiers, the investigators prepared the TCRbeta library. TCRdb passed the PCR reads through MiXCR, listing each CDR3 protein once. In the table there are about 600,000 distinct CDR3 sequences, about 10% of which are singletons. This CDR3 is built from 14 residues. Germline values: CDR1 SEHNR, CDR2 FQNEAQ (reference sequence). Trimming removed 5 bases at V and 10 bases at J, with 15 bases between. These data come from a study of T-cell reconstitution after alpha-beta-depleted transplantation in children. The chain has TRBV7-9 and TRBJ1-6; no clear D. The source of this sequence is a human donor who donated a stem cell graft to a child with acute myeloid leukemia. Sequenced here: PBMCs from the stem cell graft donor, sampled from the stem cell graft. The CDR3 spells CASSPTSPASPLHF. DNA for the CDR3: TGTGCCAGCAGCCCTACCAGTCCGGCCTCACCCCTCCACTTT. Using reference TRBV7-9 and TRBJ1-6 for the parts outside the CDR3, the full variable domain is DTGVSQNPRHKITKRGQNVTFRCDPISEHNRLYWYRQTLGQGPEFLTYFQNEAQLEKSRLLSDRFSAERPKGSFSTLEIQRTEQGDSAMYLCASSPTSPASPLHFGNGTRLTVT.